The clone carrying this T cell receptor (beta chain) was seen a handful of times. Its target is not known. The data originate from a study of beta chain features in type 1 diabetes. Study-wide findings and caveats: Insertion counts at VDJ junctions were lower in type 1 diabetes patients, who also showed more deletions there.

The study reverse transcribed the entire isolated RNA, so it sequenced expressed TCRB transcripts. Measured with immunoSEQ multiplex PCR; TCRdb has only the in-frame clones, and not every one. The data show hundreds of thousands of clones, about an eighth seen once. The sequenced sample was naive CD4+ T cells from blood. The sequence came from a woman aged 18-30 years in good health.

CDR3 sequence: CASSEPYKTGNTEAFF. The DNA of the CDR3 is TGTGCCAGCAGTGAACCCTATAAGACAGGTAACACTGAAGCTTTCTTT. The chain links TRBV2 to TRBJ1-1; tentative D call: TRBD1 (6 bases). The CDR3 length is 16 residues. V was cut by 2 bases and J by 2 bases, with 15 bases left in between. Germline V gives CDR1 SNHLY, CDR2 FYNNEI.